This T cell receptor (beta chain) was profiled in a study of T cell responses to AZD1222 COVID-19 vaccine. Clones were sequenced by immunoSEQ multiplex PCR, and TCRdb holds only the in-frame ones, with some missing. Of about 59,000 clones in the sample, roughly 89% were seen once. V lost 5 bases and J 5 bases, leaving 15 bases between the germline ends. CDR1 and CDR2 from the germline V gene are MNHEY and SMNVEV (reference sequence). The CDR3 sequence is 14 residues long. Whole-study results and caveats: Nearly half of spike-specific TCRs reportedly target variant regions that are unmutated in the B.1.351 and B.1.1.7 variants. Regions 160-218 and 743-854 held dominance among vaccine-associated CD4 TCRs, which spanned spike.

Concerning this clone itself: The antigen is unknown.

The chain links TRBV27 to TRBJ1-1; a possible D gene is TRBD1 (6 bases). This receptor was identified in an adult in good health. Sequencing was performed on peripheral blood, taken on day 0 of AZD1222 vaccination. CDR3 protein: CASSGQGFWTEAFF. In DNA, the CDR3 is TGTGCCAGCAGTGGTCAGGGGTTTTGGACTGAAGCTTTCTTT.